These 18 T cell receptor beta chains were all obtained from the same sample, sequenced in a study of CD8 T cells in ankylosing spondylitis. TCRdb fed the 5' RACE reads into MiXCR, producing one record per CDR3 protein. The sample lists 150,000 to 200,000 distinct CDR3 sequences; 10% to 15% were seen once. Sequenced: blood, either unsorted or a sorted T cell fraction (not recorded which). All receptors derive from a female donor with ankylosing spondylitis or in good health (not recorded which).

The rearrangement uses TRBV5-1 and TRBJ2-3, with D uncertain. There are 19 residues in the CDR3. Germline loops: CDR1 SGHRS, CDR2 YFSETQ. V gave up 4 bases and J gave up 0 bases, with 24 bases separating them. CDR3 nucleotide sequence: TGCGCCAGCAGCGGAACCAGCGCGGCTGTAAGGGCTAGCACAGATACGCAGTATTTT. Translating gives CASSGTSAAVRASTDTQYF.

This clonotype was found many times. V is TRBV7-3 and J is TRBJ2-3; D is perhaps TRBD1 (5 bases). This CDR3 spans 14 amino acids. Trimming left V 5 bases short and J 0 bases short, with 9 bases between. CDR1 and CDR2 from the germline V gene are SGHTA and FQGTGA. The CDR3 loop reads CASSPGISTDTQYF. In nucleotides, the CDR3 is TGTGCCAGCAGCCCAGGGATCAGCACAGATACGCAGTATTTT.

The chain has TRBV10-3 and TRBJ2-3; D may be TRBD1 or TRBD2 (5 bases each). The CDR3 sequence is 18 residues long. CDR1 and CDR2 (germline): ENHRY, SYGVKD. V lost 10 bases and J lost 2, with 28 bases in between. The DNA of the CDR3 is TGTGCCACCAGCTCATTGGGGGTTGGGAGCGGTAACACAGATACGCAGTATTTT. This translates into CATSSLGVGSGNTDTQYF.

This clonotype was observed many times. V is TRBV10-3 and J is TRBJ1-2; the D is unclear. Trimming shortened V by 0 bases and J by 7 bases, and 3 bases separated the two germline ends. CDR1 ENHRY and CDR2 SYGVKD come from the germline V gene. This CDR3 spans 11 amino acids. The CDR3 is CAISESGGYTF. Written as DNA, the CDR3 is TGTGCCATCAGTGAGTCCGGTGGCTACACCTTC.

In this sample, this clonotype turned up many times. The V call is TRBV25-1, the J call TRBJ1-1; perhaps TRBD1 as D (6 bases). The V end was cut by 5 bases, the J end by 11 bases, with 12 bases between. The CDR3 has 11 amino acids. CDR1 is MGHDK, CDR2 SYGVNS, per germline. The CDR3 spells CASSHRVGAFF. The CDR3 DNA is TGTGCCAGCAGTCACAGGGTTGGGGCTTTCTTT.

About this clonotype itself: This may be a read error, as it is one base from a much larger clone. This sequence joins TRBV11-2 and TRBJ2-7, with 9 positions matching TRBD2. The CDR3 is made up of 14 amino acids. Germline V gene sequence: CDR1 SGHAT, CDR2 FQNNGV. The DNA of the CDR3 is TGTACCAGCAGCTATAGCGGGAGAGGATACGAGCAGTACTTC. It codes for CTSSYSGRGYEQYF.

J is TRBJ2-2 and V is TRBV7-2; no clear D gene. V lost 1 base, J lost 1 base, and 7 bases lay in between. Germline-derived CDR1 and CDR2 are SGHTA and FQGNSA. This CDR3 has 15 amino acids. DNA of the CDR3: TGTGCCAGCAGCTTAGTTCACAAGAACACCGGGGAGCTGTTTTTT. Translation gives CASSLVHKNTGELFF.

J is TRBJ2-7 and V is TRBV2; TRBD2 matches 11 bases. J gave up 4 bases and V 7 bases, and 9 bases lay outside the gene matches. Germline V CDR1 and CDR2: SNHLY, FYNNEI. The CDR3 contains 15 residues. In DNA, the CDR3 is TGTGCCAGCACGTCACCGGGACTAGCGGCATACGAGCAGTACTTC. This encodes CASTSPGLAAYEQYF.

This clonotype was detected ten times or more. V is TRBV9 and J is TRBJ2-5; 9 nucleotides match TRBD2. This CDR3 contains 16 residues. The V gene end was trimmed by 4 bases and the J gene end by 4 bases; junction bases not matched to a gene: 11. Germline loops: CDR1 SGDLS, CDR2 YYNGEE. The CDR3 region is CASSFLPGTSLETQYF. The CDR3 DNA reads as TGTGCCAGCAGCTTCCTCCCAGGGACTAGCCTAGAGACCCAGTACTTC.

This clonotype occurred many times. The chain carries TRBV7-8 and TRBJ2-3; D unresolved. Trimming shortened V by 3 bases and J by 1 base, and 5 bases separated the two germline ends. This CDR3 has 13 amino acids. CDR1 and CDR2 from the germline V gene are SGHVS and FQNEAQ. The CDR3 DNA reads TGTGCCAGCAGCTTTGAGCGCACAGATACGCAGTATTTT. Its translation: CASSFERTDTQYF.

This clonotype was detected a few times. V is TRBV3-1 and J is TRBJ2-1, with D maybe TRBD1 (6 bases). This CDR3 has 14 residues. Looked up from germline, CDR1 is LGHDT and CDR2 is YNNKEL (reference sequence). Trimming pared 1 base from V and 6 bases from J, leaving 10 bases between. CDR3 region: CASSQVNRANEQFF. The CDR3 coding sequence is TGTGCCAGCAGCCAAGTTAACAGGGCCAATGAGCAGTTCTTC.

In this sample, this clonotype turned up many times. The rearrangement links TRBV5-1 to TRBJ2-1; 10 bases match TRBD2. The J segment lost 5 bases and the V segment lost 0 bases, leaving 8 bases of the junction unmatched. CDR1 and CDR2 from the germline V gene are SGHRS and YFSETQ. This CDR3 region has 17 residues. Here the CDR3 DNA reads TGCGCCAGCAGCTTGGAAAGCGGGAGGGGCTCGAACAATGAGCAGTTCTTC. Its protein is CASSLESGRGSNNEQFF.

This clonotype showed up many times. This chain connects TRBV12-3 or TRBV12-4 to TRBJ2-4, with D perhaps TRBD1 (5 bases). Trimming left V 5 bases short and J 3 bases short, with 14 bases between. This CDR3 has 15 residues. The CDR3 DNA is TGTGCCAGCAGTATGAAGCAGGGCGGCAAAAACATTCAGTACTTC. Its protein product is CASSMKQGGKNIQYF.

This clonotype was observed a few times. The rearrangement links TRBV19 to TRBJ1-1; the D gene is possibly TRBD1 (6 bases). V was cut by 3 bases and J by 5 bases, with 13 bases left in between. Germline CDR1 reads LNHDA; CDR2 reads SQIVND (reference sequence). The length of the CDR3 is 14 residues. The CDR3 loop reads CASSIFQGSTEAFF. The CDR3 region has the DNA TGTGCCAGTAGTATTTTCCAGGGGAGTACTGAAGCTTTCTTT.

This clonotype has just a few counts. The chain recombines TRBV5-1 with TRBJ2-3, with a weak D call TRBD1 (5 bases). Germline V gives CDR1 SGHRS, CDR2 YFSETQ. The CDR3 runs 15 residues. V was clipped by 2 bases and J by 3 bases, with 13 bases between them. CDR3 in DNA: TGCGCCAGCAGCTTCTTCCAGGGCTCGACAGATACGCAGTATTTT. Protein: CASSFFQGSTDTQYF.

This chain joins TRBV7-3 and TRBJ2-1, with 7 positions matching TRBD2. J gave up 7 bases and V 2 bases, and 8 bases lay outside the gene matches. The CDR3 loop spans 15 amino acids. Germline loops: CDR1 SGHTA, CDR2 FQGTGA. For the CDR3, the DNA is TGTGCCAGCAGCTTATCGGCGGGAGCTCAGAATGAGCAGTTCTTC. Protein sequence: CASSLSAGAQNEQFF.

In this sample, this clonotype turned up a few times. The chain uses TRBV11-2 and TRBJ2-5, with 7 nucleotides matching TRBD1. V shed 5 bases and J 5 bases; nucleotides not matched to a gene: 14. Germline assignment: CDR1 SGHAT and CDR2 FQNNGV. The CDR3 runs to 16 residues. The CDR3 is CASSPVGYDRVETQYF. The CDR3 DNA reads TGTGCCAGCAGCCCCGTTGGTTACGACAGGGTGGAGACCCAGTACTTC.

In its sample, this clonotype was seen many times. The chain is built from TRBV20-1 and TRBJ2-3; 9 nucleotides match TRBD2. Trimming took 4 bases from V and 2 from J; bases not matched to a gene: 4. In germline, CDR1 is DFQATT, CDR2 SNEGSKA (reference sequence). CDR3 length equals 14 residues. CDR3 bases: TGCAGTGCTAATCTAGCGGGACCCACAGATACGCAGTATTTT. Amino acid sequence: CSANLAGPTDTQYF.